This T cell receptor (beta chain) was sequenced in a study of cytomegalovirus exposure and HLA in healthy donors (dated by TCRdb to 2016 to 2017). General notes on the study: In an earlier analysis of roughly 590 of the donors, 276 Gb of sequence data and some 120 million unique TCR beta sequences from roughly 190 million T cells were reported. Among about 360 genotyped donors of the cohort, an average of roughly 240,000 unique TCR beta nucleotide sequences were sequenced per donor, 15% to 20% of them non-productive. Typing coverage differed by locus: A, B, C, DRB1 and DQB1 were typed in about 620-630 donors, DQA1 in approximately 520, DPA1 in over 600, and DPB1 in 472. HLA typing covered class I and class II loci at four-digit resolution. A later genetic analysis used genome-wide SNP genotypes for about 60% of the roughly 670 donors, treating that subset as a discovery cohort. The later analysis used no new phenotypic data to find candidate immune exposures, relying instead on TCR beta sequences and their occurrence across donors. The aim of the study was to test whether cataloging public T cell receptors could identify signatures of past pathogen exposure. An early release that covered fewer than 800 HLA-typed donors contained about 300 gigabases of sequencing data and around 80 million unique TCR sequences. To decide whether each TCR beta V gene segment behaved as functional or pseudogenic, an earlier analysis of 587 of the donors relied on high-throughput TCR beta sequencing. Roughly 5 DR-DQ haplotypes were handled as single units for association and clustering, since linkage in the cohort was strong. High-throughput TCR immunosequencing, statistical association of individual TCRs with disease status, and machine learning were combined to predict cytomegalovirus infection status. A separate validation cohort of approximately 120 different subjects was used in addition to the approximately 640-subject first cohort. Among the roughly 380 genotyped donors, around 81% belonged to the genetic ancestry cluster associated with self-reported Caucasian donors. In a later analysis, previously published TCR beta repertoires from 666 donors were re-analyzed and high-resolution HLA genotyping was added so that TCR occurrence patterns could be studied. The T cell repertoires of under 700 subjects were profiled by immunosequencing and related to cytomegalovirus serostatus. Every repertoire in the discovery cohort had been generated on one and the same sequencing platform. Donor age, sex, ethnicity and CMV serostatus were compiled together with the repertoire data. What the research found in general, with its limitations: Because the 87-base-pair reads could not distinguish some IMGT-functional V segments, including TRBV6-2 and TRBV6-3, those segments were excluded. This cohort had only TCR beta chains sequenced, and the lack of alpha or paired-chain data limited which features could be detected. In a later genetic analysis, fewer N-insertions in productive TCRs were reported among donors in an Asian-associated ancestry cluster than the 666-donor mean. Most TCR sequences were seen in very few donors, while some public TCRs were found in many individuals. The study listed approximately 150 TCR beta chains as associated with cytomegalovirus. CMV serostatus was the only immune exposure information available for the cohort. Compared with equally common non-associated chains, HLA-associated TCR beta chains in a later analysis were more clonally expanded and had lower generation probabilities. A later genetic analysis associated a missense DCLRE1C variant with V-gene and J-gene trimming of TCR beta chains, and an independent cohort replicated the association. Because counts were too low, some 17 rarely observed V segments, including chromosome 9 orphons, were left out of the earlier analysis of roughly 600 of the donors. Because HLA typing was missing for some donors at each locus, association tests included only the typed subset. Linkage disequilibrium might explain the correlated functional status among segregating V segments, but an unknown experimental factor could not be excluded. According to a later analysis, most CMV-associated TCR beta chains appeared to be HLA-restricted, and the HLA associations seemed to be driven largely by CMV exposure. In a later analysis, around 15,000 TCR beta sequences were associated with specific HLA alleles at a false discovery rate of 0.05. A cluster of highly shared sequence variants was judged likely to represent a technical artifact of the sequencing pipeline. In a later analysis, the rate of TCR association differed among HLA loci, with DRB1 alleles having the most associated TCRs and HLA-C alleles having the fewest. A later analysis reported that several top co-occurrence clusters appeared linked to parvovirus B19, influenza, CMV and Epstein-Barr virus. In an earlier analysis of around 600 of the donors, most TCR beta V segments appeared in productive rearrangements about 87% or about 30% of the time, broadly matching IMGT annotations. The classifier was reported to diagnose cytomegalovirus status with high specificity and sensitivity in both the original cohort and the validation cohort. The authors suggested that the approach could potentially be extended to other disease states and immunological phenotypes. Strong co-occurrence of HLA alleles, especially DR and DQ, made assigning TCR associations to individual alleles difficult. A further reported finding was that TCR beta sequences accurately predicted the HLA-A and HLA-B alleles for most subjects in the first cohort. The presence/absence analyses assumed that sequencing depth was roughly uniform across donors, and that assumption may not be true. A few of the identified cytomegalovirus-associated TCR beta chains were confirmed in vitro to be specific for cytomegalovirus antigens.

In total, roughly 710 healthy bone marrow donors made up the cohort. At the time of sampling, every cohort member was nominally healthy, though immune exposures that went unrecorded were likely present. The donor tested CMV seropositive and was one of the 289 seropositive cohort members. A peripheral blood sample was collected from each donor, and TCR beta sequencing was performed on peripheral blood mononuclear cells. Genomic DNA extraction from the blood cell samples was performed with the Qiagen DNeasy Blood Extraction Kit. Libraries were built with the immunoSEQ multiplex PCR assay. A mixture of 60 forward primers for TCR Vbeta segments and 13 reverse primers for TCR Jbeta segments was used in the multiplex PCR. A multiplex PCR assay on genomic DNA amplified the CDR3 region of rearranged TCR beta genes. The amplified TCR beta libraries were sequenced on the Illumina HiSeq System as 87-base-pair reads. Concerning the study's data processing: In a later analysis, roughly 80 million unique TCR beta chains were counted across the approximately 620 repertoires, and roughly 11 million of these chains were shared by at least two donors. A nearest-neighbor algorithm error-corrected the raw reads and collapsed the reads into unique sequences, merging closely related sequences to remove PCR and sequencing errors. CDR3 sequences were aligned to IMGT reference sequences to assign V, D and J gene segments. For a sequence to be retained, a match of at least six nucleotides was required to both a V gene segment and a J gene segment. A rearrangement counted as productive if the CDR3 had no stop codons and remained in frame with V and J, and every other rearrangement counted as non-productive. CDR3 was defined by IMGT convention, running from the second conserved V-encoded cysteine to the conserved J-encoded phenylalanine. Sequences without an unambiguous match to a single V gene segment were excluded from the earlier analysis of over 500 of the donors. An earlier analysis of fewer than 750 of the donors classified V segments as functional when productive rearrangements were above 56.7% and as segregating when the standard deviation between donors was above 5%. A statistical classification framework was developed to diagnose cytomegalovirus status using the catalog of TCR beta chain sequences. A later analysis assigned V and J genes by comparing TCR nucleotide sequences with IMGT/GENE-DB human TR gene sequences. A later analysis assigned CDR3 sequences and most-parsimonious VDJ recombination scenarios with the TCRdist pipeline. In a later analysis, each TCR beta chain was defined by its CDR3 amino acid sequence together with its V-gene family, and reads without a unique V-gene family were excluded. As a way to deal with suspected cross-contamination and a sequencing artifact, a later analysis dropped hundreds of nucleotide sequences that were highly shared and had low generation probability. A later analysis calculated a clonal expansion index for each public chain from normalized within-repertoire ranks of inferred template counts. In a later analysis, generation probabilities were computed using a VDJ recombination model fitted to out-of-frame rearrangements, and the results were checked against IGoR. In a later analysis, hypergeometric tests were used to score TCR-TCR, TCR-HLA and TCR-CMV co-occurrence, with a repertoire-size bias correction applied to TCR pairs. To estimate false discovery rates, a later analysis permuted the HLA or CMV assignments 20 times. In a later analysis, co-occurring TCRs were grouped with DBSCAN, and TCRdist sequence similarity was added when clustering was performed within HLA-allele-positive subsets. Co-occurrence clustering excluded repertoires with fewer than 30,000 or more than 120,000 public chains, plus five with anomalous nucleotide sharing. The clones in this table, taken by TCRdb from immuneACCESS, are in-frame only. Not every clone is retained; where verified, under half of the shortfall comes from an unresolved V gene, and the cause of the rest is unknown. Clonal size and the V and J genes are those of that table, whereas D and trimming came from the DNA. Counted in this sample were 150,000 to 200,000 clones; approximately 77% of them appeared once. 7.4% of the sample is taken by the ten largest.

Details on this clone: Its antigen remains unidentified. No much larger clonotype is one base removed from it; base qualities were not supplied.

Its CDR3 holds 17 amino acids, cysteine through phenylalanine. Just the 51-base CDR3 DNA is kept, in frame starting at base 1. Trimming takes 0 bases off V and 3 bases off J; junction bases not matched to a gene: 6. The germline V gene (reference sequence) specifies SGHNT as CDR1 and YYREEE as CDR2. The source of this sequence is a male donor in good health and CMV-seropositive. Sequencing used PBMCs. The chain employs TRBV5-4 and TRBJ2-3; 11 junctional bases match TRBD2. The DNA reads TGTGCCAGCAGCTTGGACCTTAGCGGGGGGGCGACAGATACGCAGTATTTT. This codes for CASSLDLSGGATDTQYF.